This T cell receptor beta chain derives from a study of CD8 T cells in ankylosing spondylitis. General study results and limits: Seemingly distinctive of ankylosing spondylitis blood was a TCR beta motif formed by eight highly homologous variants. Reportedly, matched ankylosing spondylitis synovial fluid was significantly enriched for disease-linked clones.

This clonotype was seen a few times. The target antigen is unknown. Quantitative 5'-RACE with molecular barcodes generated TCR beta libraries. TCRdb passed the 5' RACE reads through MiXCR, listing each CDR3 protein once. The sample has 150,000 to 200,000 distinct CDR3 sequences, under 15% seen once. The clonotype was recovered from a female donor with ankylosing spondylitis or in good health (not recorded which). Sequencing was performed on blood, either unsorted or a sorted T cell fraction (not recorded which).

The CDR3 bases are TGTGCCAGCAGCTTAGTACCTAGCGGGCCGACGAACACCGGGGAGCTGTTTTTT. The encoded protein is CASSLVPSGPTNTGELFF. V gene TRBV11-2 combines with J gene TRBJ2-2; the match to TRBD2 covers 8 bases. This CDR3 contains 18 residues. Trimming removed 1 base from V and 0 bases from J; junction bases left unmatched: 7. Germline-derived CDR1 and CDR2 are SGHAT and FQNNGV.